The 29 T cell receptor beta chains given below trace back to one sample, sequenced in a study of long-term antiretroviral therapy in people with HIV (dated by TCRdb to between 2022 and 2023). The immunoSEQ hsTCRB v3.0 assay was used at survey level resolution to sequence the TRB variable region. In its TCRdb copy, this immuneACCESS table keeps in-frame sequences only and misses some clones. Where compared with another copy, unresolved V genes explain less than half of these, and the others have no known cause. Here the sample has around 31,000 clones; 70% to 90% occur a single time. Roughly 3.8% of the sample goes to the ten largest clones. The sample here was unsorted PBMCs, taken 0.8 years before starting antiretroviral therapy. The origin of the receptors is a man between 18 and 35 years old with HIV.

The J gene is TRBJ1-5, the V gene TRBV18; D gene ambiguous. V was trimmed by 5 bases and J by 4 bases, leaving 9 bases between them. The CDR3 has 13 residues. CDR1 and CDR2 (germline): KGHSH, LQKENI. The CDR3 DNA is TGTGCCAGCTCATCCCAATCAAATCAGCCCCAGCATTTT. Translated: CASSSQSNQPQHF.

The chain is built from TRBV5-4 and TRBJ2-1, with TRBD2 matching 14 bases. The CDR3 extends over 15 amino acids. Germline V gene sequence: CDR1 SGHNT, CDR2 YYREEE (reference sequence). V was pared by 0 bases and J by 10 bases, with 3 bases of the junction left unmatched. The CDR3 protein is CASSLAGLAGGEQFF. CDR3 nucleotide sequence: TGTGCCAGCAGCTTGGCAGGACTAGCGGGGGGCGAGCAGTTCTTC.

This sequence joins TRBV19 and TRBJ2-1; TRBD2 matches at 9 bases. There are 17 residues in the CDR3. V lost 7 bases to trimming and J lost 5 bases; unmatched junction nucleotides: 15. In germline, CDR1 is LNHDA, CDR2 SQIVND (reference sequence). Written as DNA, the CDR3 is TGTGCCAGTAAGACGACTAGCGGTGGGAGTAAGAACAATGAGCAGTTCTTC. As protein: CASKTTSGGSKNNEQFF.

V gene TRBV11-2 combines with J gene TRBJ2-7, with D tentatively TRBD2 (5 bases). Germline values: CDR1 SGHAT, CDR2 FQNNGV. The CDR3 spans 16 residues. Trimming removed 0 bases from V and 2 bases from J, with 14 bases in between. CDR3 region: CASSLESGSGTYEQYF. In DNA form, the CDR3 reads TGTGCCAGCAGCTTAGAGAGTGGCTCGGGAACCTACGAGCAGTACTTC.

This chain links TRBV7-8 with TRBJ2-6; D is uncertain. Trimming left V 7 bases short and J 0 bases short, with 7 bases between. This CDR3 spans 14 amino acids. Per germline, CDR1 SGHVS and CDR2 FQNEAQ. The CDR3 protein is CASIVDSGANVLTF. Written as DNA, the CDR3 is TGTGCCAGCATCGTTGACTCTGGGGCCAACGTCCTGACTTTC.

The genes are TRBV7-9 and TRBJ1-1; maybe TRBD1 (6 bases). Germline V gene sequence: CDR1 SEHNR, CDR2 FQNEAQ (reference sequence). The CDR3 runs 15 residues. The germline V and J ends were trimmed by 4 bases and 3 bases, with 15 bases remaining between them. In nucleotides, the CDR3 is TGTGCCAGCAGCTCGGCACAGGGTCGGGACACTGAAGCTTTCTTT. It specifies CASSSAQGRDTEAFF.

This chain connects TRBV13 to TRBJ2-3, with D possibly TRBD1 on 6 matching bases. The germline CDR1 and CDR2 sequences are PRHDT and FYEKMQ (reference sequence). The CDR3 extends over 18 amino acids. Trimming cost V 3 bases and J 2 bases, with 21 bases left between them. DNA of the CDR3: TGTGCCAGCAGCTTTGGGCAGGGGACGGGCACGGTCACAGATACGCAGTATTTT. Protein sequence: CASSFGQGTGTVTDTQYF.

This clone was counted only a few times. The genes are TRBV7-9 and TRBJ2-7, with 8 positions matching TRBD2. The CDR3 has 19 residues. V was pared by 2 bases and J by 5 bases, with 20 bases of the junction left unmatched. Germline V gene data show CDR1 as SEHNR and CDR2 as FQNEAQ (reference sequence). The CDR3 is CASSLRGVDEREILHEQYF. The CDR3 DNA reads as TGTGCCAGCAGCTTACGGGGGGTCGACGAGCGGGAGATTCTCCACGAGCAGTACTTC. The full variable domain, its missing parts supplied by reference TRBV7-9 and TRBJ2-7, is DTGVSQNPRHKITKRGQNVTFRCDPISEHNRLYWYRQTLGQGPEFLTYFQNEAQLEKSRLLSDRFSAERPKGSFSTLEIQRTEQGDSAMYLCASSLRGVDEREILHEQYFGPGTRLTVT.

The chain employs TRBV19 and TRBJ2-2; 9 bases map to TRBD2. Trimming at V came to 3 bases and at J to 6 bases, leaving 8 bases not matched to a gene. Germline V gene data show CDR1 as LNHDA and CDR2 as SQIVND (reference sequence). The CDR3 totals 16 residues. The CDR3: CASSIPSGRSPGELFF. CDR3 DNA: TGTGCCAGTAGTATTCCCAGCGGGAGGTCCCCCGGGGAGCTGTTTTTT.

The chain joins TRBV7-9 to TRBJ2-1; 7 nucleotides match TRBD1. CDR1 is SEHNR and CDR2 is FQNEAQ in the germline V gene (reference sequence). J gave up 5 bases and V 6 bases, and 7 bases lay outside the gene matches. This CDR3 contains 14 residues. CDR3 coding DNA: TGTGCCAGCAGTACCGGGACAGCCAACAATGAGCAGTTCTTC. It translates to CASSTGTANNEQFF. Complete variable domain (other parts from reference TRBV7-9 and TRBJ2-1): DTGVSQNPRHKITKRGQNVTFRCDPISEHNRLYWYRQTLGQGPEFLTYFQNEAQLEKSRLLSDRFSAERPKGSFSTLEIQRTEQGDSAMYLCASSTGTANNEQFFGPGTRLTVL.

The chain uses TRBV9 and TRBJ2-3; TRBD2 agrees at 8 bases. Germline loops: CDR1 SGDLS, CDR2 YYNGEE. V gave up 7 bases and J gave up 3 bases; unmatched junction bases: 4. The CDR3 contains 13 residues. The CDR3 DNA reads TGTGCCAGCGAGGCTAGCGGGACAGATACGCAGTATTTT. Translating gives CASEASGTDTQYF.

The chain combines TRBV5-1 with TRBJ2-4; 8 bases are shared with TRBD1. This CDR3 region has 14 residues. The germline V gene has CDR1 SGHRS and CDR2 YFSETQ. Unmatched junction bases numbered 7, after V lost 3 bases and J lost 8 bases. DNA of the CDR3: TGCGCCAGCAGCTCTCAGGGGGCGCGAGACATTCAGTACTTC. Translating gives CASSSQGARDIQYF.

The chain recombines TRBV25-1 with TRBJ2-2; maybe TRBD1 (6 bases). Germline V gives CDR1 MGHDK, CDR2 SYGVNS. CDR3 size: 13 residues. Trimming removed 6 bases from V and 4 bases from J, with 9 bases in between. The CDR3 region is CASRSGVTGELFF. The CDR3, as DNA: TGTGCCAGCAGATCAGGGGTCACCGGGGAGCTGTTTTTT.

The chain joins TRBV6-1 to TRBJ2-7; 11 bases fit TRBD1. Germline V gene lookup returns CDR1 MNHNS and CDR2 SASEGT. The CDR3 runs to 15 residues. V trimming: 6 bases; J trimming: 5 bases; junction bases outside the gene matches: 9. DNA of the CDR3: TGTGCCAGCAGCGACCGGGACAGGGGGAAGGACGAGCAGTACTTC. Amino acid sequence: CASSDRDRGKDEQYF.

On this clone itself: One end of the junction fails to match germline, which may point to a read error. This sequence joins TRBV7-7 and TRBJ2-5, with 8 bases lining up with TRBD1. Germline CDR1 reads SSHAT; CDR2 reads FNYEAQ (reference sequence). The CDR3 has 13 amino acids. CDR3 coding DNA: TGTGCTAGCAGCTCGGACAGGGTTGAGACCCAGTACTTC. It specifies CASSSDRVETQYF.

The chain uses TRBV27 and TRBJ1-4; TRBD1 matches at 7 bases. The CDR3 is made up of 17 amino acids. Germline V CDR1 and CDR2: MNHEY, SMNVEV (reference sequence). Germline trimming cut 0 bases from V and 8 bases from J; bases unmatched to any gene: 12. This CDR3 reads CASSLSVRGGRGEKLFF. CDR3 DNA: TGTGCCAGCAGTTTATCGGTCAGGGGGGGGCGCGGAGAAAAACTGTTTTTT.

The V gene is TRBV5-1, the J gene TRBJ2-7; the match to TRBD2 covers 7 bases. CDR3 length: 14 amino acids. Per the germline V gene, CDR1 is SGHRS and CDR2 is YFSETQ. J was trimmed by 3 bases and V by 1 base; bases with no gene match: 4. CDR3: CASSLNLADYEQYF. The CDR3 bases are TGCGCCAGCAGCTTGAATCTAGCGGACTACGAGCAGTACTTC.

The chain recombines TRBV7-8 with TRBJ2-3; D is ambiguous. This CDR3 has 13 residues. V was clipped by 6 bases and J by 5 bases, with 12 bases between them. CDR1 is SGHVS and CDR2 is FQNEAQ in the germline V gene. The CDR3 protein is CASSQNSIDTQYF. CDR3 sequence (DNA): TGTGCCAGCAGTCAAAACTCGATAGATACGCAGTATTTT.

The J gene is TRBJ2-2, the V gene TRBV5-1; 7 bases are shared with TRBD2. The CDR3 has 15 amino acids. V lost 3 bases and J lost 8; bases outside the gene matches: 10. Germline CDR1 and CDR2: SGHRS and YFSETQ. The CDR3 region has the DNA TGCGCCAGCAGCTCAGCTAGCGGTGAATTTGGGGAGCTGTTTTTT. It encodes CASSSASGEFGELFF. The variable domain in full, with the rest retrieved from reference TRBV5-1 and TRBJ2-2, is KAGVTQTPRYLIKTRGQQVTLSCSPISGHRSVSWYQQTPGQGLQFLFEYFSETQRNKGNFPGRFSGRQFSNSRSEMNVSTLELGDSALYLCASSSASGEFGELFFGEGSRLTVL.

The chain has TRBV18 and TRBJ1-5, with unresolved D. Trimming removed 2 bases at V and 0 bases at J, with 5 bases between. The CDR3 covers 14 residues. CDR1 and CDR2 from the germline V gene are KGHSH and LQKENI. CDR3 sequence (DNA): TGTGCCAGCTCACCAGCTAATAGCAATCAGCCCCAGCATTTT. Protein sequence: CASSPANSNQPQHF.

The chain combines TRBV7-3 with TRBJ2-5; D is ambiguous. V lost 5 bases and J lost 5, with 15 bases in between. Germline CDR1 reads SGHTA; CDR2 reads FQGTGA. The CDR3 loop spans 14 amino acids. The DNA of the CDR3 is TGTGCCAGCAGCCCAGAGGCGGATCACGAGACCCAGTACTTC. It translates to CASSPEADHETQYF.

V gene TRBV6-1 combines with J gene TRBJ2-2; 9 nucleotides line up with TRBD2. With V trimmed by 4 bases and J by 4 bases, 7 bases remained unmatched. The CDR3 covers 16 residues. Germline-derived CDR1 and CDR2 are MNHNS and SASEGT. The CDR3 DNA sequence: TGTGCCAGCAGTGCCCTTAGCGGGGGAGCCACCGGGGAGCTGTTTTTT. Encoded protein: CASSALSGGATGELFF.

The V gene is TRBV9, the J gene TRBJ1-2; tentative D call: TRBD1 (5 bases). Germline CDR1 is SGDLS and CDR2 is YYNGEE. CDR3 size: 15 residues. Trimming pared 3 bases from V and 7 bases from J, leaving 19 bases between. The CDR3 loop reads CASSDRWTGRGGYTF. Written as DNA, the CDR3 is TGTGCCAGCAGCGACCGTTGGACGGGGCGGGGTGGCTACACCTTC.

The chain is built from TRBV7-3 and TRBJ2-2; D is unclear. Germline lookup yields CDR1 SGHTA and CDR2 FQGTGA. The CDR3 covers 14 residues. Trimming pared 6 bases from V and 0 bases from J, leaving 8 bases between. The CDR3 nucleotides read TGTGCCAGCAGACCTTCCGCGAACACCGGGGAGCTGTTTTTT. It translates to CASRPSANTGELFF.

The J gene is TRBJ2-1, the V gene TRBV2, with D possibly matching TRBD1 (5 bases). CDR3 length: 15 residues. V dropped 4 bases and J dropped 6 bases, with 16 bases sitting between them. CDR1 is SNHLY, CDR2 FYNNEI, per germline. In DNA form, the CDR3 reads TGTGCCAGCAGTGGAAGAGCCACAAGGGGCAATGAGCAGTTCTTC. Its translation: CASSGRATRGNEQFF.

The chain carries TRBV19 and TRBJ1-5, with a possible D match to TRBD1 (5 bases). The CDR3 is 14 amino acids. V lost 3 bases and J lost 4, with 10 bases in between. The V gene's germline CDR1 is LNHDA and CDR2 SQIVND (reference sequence). The CDR3, as DNA: TGTGCCAGTAGTATCCAACGGACAAATCAGCCCCAGCATTTT. This translates into CASSIQRTNQPQHF.

This chain joins TRBV10-3 and TRBJ2-7; 8 bases align to TRBD1. V lost 2 bases to trimming and J lost 3 bases; unmatched junction nucleotides: 9. The CDR3 runs 16 residues. CDR1 is ENHRY, CDR2 SYGVKD, per germline. The CDR3 DNA sequence: TGTGCCATCAGTGAGGGATACAGGGGGAAGGGCTACGAGCAGTACTTC. Translated, it gives CAISEGYRGKGYEQYF.

The chain carries TRBV11-2 and TRBJ2-1; tentatively, D is TRBD1 or TRBD2 (6 bases each). V dropped 3 bases and J dropped 10 bases, with 13 bases sitting between them. The germline gives CDR1 SGHAT, CDR2 FQNNGV. The CDR3 extends over 13 amino acids. The CDR3 loop reads CASSFLGGREQFF. DNA for the CDR3: TGTGCCAGCAGCTTTTTGGGGGGCCGGGAGCAGTTCTTC.

The CDR3 DNA reads as TGTGCCAGCAGCCCGGACAGGGAAGGAGGCGAGCAGTACTTC. It is translated as CASSPDREGGEQYF. The genes are TRBV6-5 and TRBJ2-7, with TRBD1 identical over 8 bases. Germline trimming cut 6 bases from V and 6 bases from J; bases unmatched to any gene: 10. The germline CDR1 and CDR2 sequences are MNHEY and SVGAGI. This CDR3 is 14 amino acids long.